Below are 3 T cell receptor beta chains sequenced from a single sample in a study of T cell responses to AZD1222 COVID-19 vaccine. The protocol was immunoSEQ multiplex PCR, while the TCRdb copy is restricted to in-frame clones and leaves out a portion. The sample lists 90,000 or so clones, over 85% seen once, with about 5.2% in the top ten. The specimen comprised peripheral blood, sampled 28 days after the second AZD1222 dose. These TCRs come from an adult who received the AZD1222 COVID-19 vaccine.

The V call is TRBV19, the J call TRBJ1-5, with D unresolved. This CDR3 is built from 15 residues. Per germline, CDR1 LNHDA and CDR2 SQIVND (reference sequence). The ends were cut back, 1 base at V and 0 bases at J, with 7 bases in the middle. CDR3 residues: CASSIGRDSNQPQHF. CDR3 nucleotide sequence: TGTGCCAGTAGTATAGGGAGGGATAGCAATCAGCCCCAGCATTTT.

The rearrangement uses TRBV3-1 (or the pseudogene TRBV3-2) and TRBJ1-6, with D uncertain. CDR1 is LGHDT, CDR2 YNNKEL, per germline (reference sequence). This CDR3 has 15 amino acids. The ends were cut back, 1 base at V and 3 bases at J, with 7 bases in the middle. CDR3 sequence: CASSQVAVYNSPLHF. The CDR3 bases are TGTGCCAGCAGCCAAGTGGCAGTCTATAATTCACCCCTCCACTTT.

The V call is TRBV5-1, the J call TRBJ1-2; no firm D call. The V end lost 4 bases, the J end lost 5 bases, and 9 bases lay between the germline ends. This CDR3 contains 12 residues. Germline V gene lookup returns CDR1 SGHRS and CDR2 YFSETQ. The CDR3 DNA follows: TGCGCCAGCAGCGAGTCAGTTTATGGCTACACCTTC. Its protein is CASSESVYGYTF.